The entry that follows covers one T cell receptor (beta chain) sequence. The antigen is not known. CDR1 is SGHTA, CDR2 FQGNSA, per germline. This CDR3 contains 13 residues. TCRdb re-analyzed the 5' RACE reads; it lists each CDR3 protein once, without DNA. The sample data list 300,000 to 450,000 distinct CDR3 sequences. The total RNA came straight from whole blood, and T cells were not sorted beforehand. This record belongs to a study of monozygotic twins with inflammatory bowel disease. Study observations and caveats: No repertoire similarity difference was seen between concordant and discordant twins; power was possibly limited.

Sequenced material: blood. The receptor's source is a human donor with ulcerative colitis or Crohn's disease, or a healthy co-twin of an affected twin (not recorded which). The V and J genes are TRBV7-2 and TRBJ2-7; checking the TCRdb D call of TRBD2 is not possible without DNA. CDR3: CASSFSGPREQYF.